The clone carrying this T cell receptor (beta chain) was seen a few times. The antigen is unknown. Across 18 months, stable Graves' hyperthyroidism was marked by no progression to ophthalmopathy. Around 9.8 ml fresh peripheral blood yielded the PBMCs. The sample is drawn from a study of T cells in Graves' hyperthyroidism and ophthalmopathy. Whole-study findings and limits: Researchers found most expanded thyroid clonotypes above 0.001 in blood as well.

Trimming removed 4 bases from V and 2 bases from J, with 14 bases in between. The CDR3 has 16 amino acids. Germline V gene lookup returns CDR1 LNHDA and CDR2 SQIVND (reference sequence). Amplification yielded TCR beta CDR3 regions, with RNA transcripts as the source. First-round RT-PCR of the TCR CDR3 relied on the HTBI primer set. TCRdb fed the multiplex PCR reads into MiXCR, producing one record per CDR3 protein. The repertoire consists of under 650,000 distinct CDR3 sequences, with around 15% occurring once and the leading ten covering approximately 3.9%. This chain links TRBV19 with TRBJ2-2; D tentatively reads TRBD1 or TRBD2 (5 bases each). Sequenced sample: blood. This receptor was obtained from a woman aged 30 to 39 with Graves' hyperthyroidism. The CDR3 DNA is TGTGCCAGTAGTACCGAGACTCGGGGCAACACCGGGGAGCTGTTTTTT. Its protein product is CASSTETRGNTGELFF.